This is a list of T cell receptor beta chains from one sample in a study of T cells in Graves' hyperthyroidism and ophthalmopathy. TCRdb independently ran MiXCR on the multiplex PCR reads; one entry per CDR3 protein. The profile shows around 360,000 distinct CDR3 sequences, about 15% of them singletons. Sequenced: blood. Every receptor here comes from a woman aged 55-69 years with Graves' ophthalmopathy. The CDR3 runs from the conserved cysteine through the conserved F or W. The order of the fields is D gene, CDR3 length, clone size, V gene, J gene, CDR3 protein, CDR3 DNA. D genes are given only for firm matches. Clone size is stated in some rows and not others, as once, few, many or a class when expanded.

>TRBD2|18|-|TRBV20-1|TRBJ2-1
CSARDLRTSGTSYNEQFF
TGCAGTGCTAGAGATCTAAGGACTAGCGGGACCTCCTACAATGAGCAGTTCTTC
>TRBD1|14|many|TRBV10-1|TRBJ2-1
CASSGTGGYNEQFF
TGCGCCAGCAGTGGGACAGGGGGCTACAATGAGCAGTTCTTC
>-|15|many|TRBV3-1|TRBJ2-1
CASSQDRDAYNEQFF
TGTGCCAGCAGCCAAGATAGGGACGCTTACAATGAGCAGTTCTTC
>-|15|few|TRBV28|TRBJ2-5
CASSLLGLAKETQYF
TGTGCCAGCAGTTTACTGGGGCTAGCGAAGGAGACCCAGTACTTC
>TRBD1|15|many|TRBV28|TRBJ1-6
CASSFDRGLNSPLHF
TGTGCCAGCAGTTTTGACAGGGGTTTGAATTCACCCCTCCACTTT
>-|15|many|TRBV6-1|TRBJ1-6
CATRGTGSYNSPLHF
TGTGCCACCAGGGGAACCGGTTCCTATAATTCACCCCTCCACTTT
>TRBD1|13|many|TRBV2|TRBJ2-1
CASSRDRDSEQFF
TGTGCCAGCAGCCGGGACAGGGATAGTGAGCAGTTCTTC
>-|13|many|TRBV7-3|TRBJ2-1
CASSVDTYNEQFF
TGTGCCAGCAGCGTAGACACGTACAATGAGCAGTTCTTC
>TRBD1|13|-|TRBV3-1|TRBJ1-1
CASSHRTGGSAFF
TGTGCCAGCAGCCACAGGACAGGGGGTAGTGCTTTCTTT
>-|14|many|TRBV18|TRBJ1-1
CASSPQGPTTEAFF
TGTGCCAGCTCACCCCAGGGACCTACCACTGAAGCTTTCTTT
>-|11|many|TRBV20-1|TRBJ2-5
CSARGTLTQYF
TGCAGTGCTAGAGGCACGTTGACCCAGTACTTC